The 23 T cell receptor beta chains below come from one sample, sequenced in a study of CD8 T cells in ankylosing spondylitis. TCRdb recomputed calls from the 5' RACE reads with MiXCR, one row per CDR3 protein. The sample lists approximately 150,000 distinct CDR3 sequences, 17% occurring once. Which antigens these TCRs recognize remains unknown. Study-wide results and caveats: It appeared that ankylosing spondylitis blood was characterized by a TCR beta motif of several highly homologous variants.

Sequencing was done on a sample of blood, either unsorted or a sorted T cell fraction (not recorded which). The receptors were gathered from a male donor with ankylosing spondylitis.

This clonotype came up many times. J is TRBJ2-1 and V is TRBV12-3 or TRBV12-4; 12 bases align to TRBD2. The CDR3 contains 14 residues. Unmatched junction bases numbered 9, after V lost 7 bases and J lost 11 bases. The CDR3 spells CASIGASGRDKQFF. In DNA, the CDR3 is TGTGCCAGCATTGGGGCTAGCGGGAGGGACAAGCAGTTCTTC.

V usage is TRBV6-5 and J usage is TRBJ2-7; no firm D call. The CDR3 sequence is 14 residues long. Germline CDR1 and CDR2: MNHEY and SVGAGI. V was clipped by 4 bases and J by 4 bases, with 14 bases between them. CDR3 in amino acids: CASSSRRSSYEQYF. In nucleotides, the CDR3 is TGTGCCAGCAGTTCCCGGCGTAGTAGTTACGAGCAGTACTTC.

This clonotype has only a few counts. The chain couples TRBV27 to TRBJ2-2, with 7 bases aligning to TRBD1. V lost 2 bases, J lost 5 bases, and 11 bases stayed unmatched. The CDR3 has 17 residues. From germline, CDR1 is MNHEY and CDR2 SMNVEV (reference sequence). The CDR3 region has the DNA TGTGCCAGCAGTTTAAGGGGGCAGGGTTCGGGAACCGGGGAGCTGTTTTTT. Translated: CASSLRGQGSGTGELFF.

V is TRBV6-4 and J is TRBJ2-4; perhaps D is TRBD1 or TRBD2 (5 bases each). Germline CDR1 reads MRHNA; CDR2 reads SNTAGT. Between the trimmed V and J ends, which lost 9 bases and 1 base, there was a span of 25 bases. This CDR3 spans 18 amino acids. CDR3 residues: CARTGTGKAERAKNIQYF. CDR3 nucleotides: TGTGCCAGGACTGGGACGGGGAAAGCCGAGAGGGCCAAAAACATTCAGTACTTC.

This chain connects TRBV5-6 to TRBJ2-7; TRBD1 matches 7 bases. This CDR3 is built from 15 residues. The J segment lost 3 bases and the V segment lost 1 base, leaving 7 bases of the junction unmatched. Germline V lookup: CDR1 SGHDT, CDR2 YYEEEE. CDR3 in amino acids: CASSLSGQPYYEQYF. The DNA for the CDR3 is TGTGCCAGCAGCTTGTCGGGACAGCCTTACTACGAGCAGTACTTC.

In its sample, this clonotype was seen many times. At one end the junction does not follow the germline gene, possibly because of a read error. J is TRBJ2-7 and V is TRBV15, with a weak D call TRBD1 (6 bases). This CDR3 spans 15 amino acids. Germline V gene lookup returns CDR1 LNHNV and CDR2 YYDKDF (reference sequence). CDR3 nucleotides: TGTGCCACCAGCAGAGATCGTCCAGGGAAAGGGGGTAAGAACTTC. Encoded protein: CATSRDRPGKGGKNF.

This clonotype was seen a handful of times. This rearrangement joins TRBV20-1 to TRBJ1-6; D is possibly TRBD1 (5 bases). The CDR3 length is 13 residues. V was clipped by 0 bases and J by 7 bases, with 7 bases between them. Germline assignment: CDR1 DFQATT and CDR2 SNEGSKA (reference sequence). In DNA form, the CDR3 reads TGCAGTGCTAGAGAGGGGGGGAATTCACCCCTCCACTTT. It encodes CSAREGGNSPLHF.

V usage is TRBV6-5 and J usage is TRBJ2-3; D remains unclear. V was trimmed by 0 bases and J by 4 bases, leaving 8 bases between them. There are 14 residues in the CDR3. Looked up from germline, CDR1 is MNHEY and CDR2 is SVGAGI. The CDR3 sequence: CASSYSTVPDTQYF. In DNA form, the CDR3 reads TGTGCCAGCAGTTACTCGACGGTTCCAGATACGCAGTATTTT.

This clonotype was detected only a few times. This chain uses TRBV27 with TRBJ2-7; no firm D call. CDR3 length: 11 residues. V was trimmed by 8 bases and J by 5 bases, leaving 10 bases between them. The germline V gene encodes CDR1 MNHEY and CDR2 SMNVEV (reference sequence). CDR3 bases: TGTGCCAGCGGTGGCGTCCACGAGCAGTACTTC. This sequence encodes CASGGVHEQYF.

Only a few counts were recorded for this clonotype. CDR3 sequence reads: CASSTYQETQYF. In DNA, the CDR3 is TGTGCCAGCAGCACGTACCAAGAGACCCAGTACTTC. This sequence joins TRBV7-6 and TRBJ2-5; D not certain. Germline CDR1 SGHVS, CDR2 FNYEAQ. The CDR3 consists of 12 residues. The V and J ends lost 5 bases and 0 bases respectively, with 4 bases between them.

The chain combines TRBV4-1 with TRBJ2-1, with TRBD2 matching over 9 bases. Trimming cost V 0 bases and J 5 bases; bases outside gene matches: 5. The germline V gene has CDR1 MGHRA and CDR2 YSYEKL. This CDR3 contains 16 residues. In DNA, the CDR3 is TGCGCCAGCAGCCAAGATACACTAGCGGGCAACAATGAGCAGTTCTTC. This translates into CASSQDTLAGNNEQFF.

This clonotype was counted many times. V usage is TRBV12-3 or TRBV12-4 and J usage is TRBJ1-6; possible D gene TRBD1, 5 bases. V was clipped by 6 bases and J by 6 bases, with 15 bases between them. CDR3 size: 15 residues. In DNA, the CDR3 is TGTGCCAGCAGGAAGACGGGGCCGTTTAATTCACCCCTCCACTTT. Translation: CASRKTGPFNSPLHF.

The V gene is TRBV27, the J gene TRBJ2-1, with D possibly TRBD1 on 6 matching bases. Germline lookup yields CDR1 MNHEY and CDR2 SMNVEV (reference sequence). V was trimmed by 0 bases and J by 10 bases, leaving 7 bases between them. This CDR3 region has 12 residues. CDR3 DNA sequence: TGTGCCAGCAGTTTATCCACAGGGGAGCAGTTCTTC. As protein: CASSLSTGEQFF.

There are many counts of this clonotype. The chain couples TRBV29-1 to TRBJ2-7; D is ambiguous. The germline gives CDR1 SQVTM, CDR2 ANQGSEA. Trimming took off 3 bases at V and 0 bases at J, with 12 bases between the two ends. The CDR3 covers 14 residues. CDR3 protein: CSVETNGLSYEQYF. The CDR3 DNA reads TGCAGCGTTGAGACGAACGGCCTCTCCTACGAGCAGTACTTC.

V and J are TRBV24-1 and TRBJ2-1; D is undetermined. Trimming left V 2 bases short and J 2 bases short, with 3 bases between. The CDR3 runs to 13 residues. The germline CDR1 and CDR2 sequences are KGHDR and SFDVKD. CDR3 sequence reads: CATSDYPYNEQFF. The CDR3 DNA reads as TGTGCCACCAGTGATTACCCCTACAATGAGCAGTTCTTC.

V usage is TRBV27 and J usage is TRBJ1-4, with unresolved D. CDR3 size: 14 residues. Trimming took off 3 bases at V and 3 bases at J, with 8 bases between the two ends. The V gene's germline CDR1 is MNHEY and CDR2 SMNVEV (reference sequence). CDR3 in DNA: TGTGCCAGCAGTTTCCACGTTTCTAATGAAAAACTGTTTTTT. The encoded protein is CASSFHVSNEKLFF.

The sample holds many counts of this clonotype. As the CDR3 is not closed by the conserved phenylalanine or tryptophan, this likely results from a read error. The DNA is omitted, as the CDR3 cannot be located on it reliably, and the CDR3 follows TCRdb's listing. The gene calls are TRBV29-1 and TRBJ2-1; the listed D gene, TRBD1, was not tested against the DNA. The germline V gene has CDR1 SQVTM and CDR2 ANQGSEA. The CDR3 comprises 13 residues, both ends counted. CDR3 loop: CSVAVPGPRTSGI.

This clonotype was seen only a few times. The chain uses TRBV6-1 and TRBJ2-1; TRBD2 agrees at 7 bases. The CDR3 is made up of 16 amino acids. Germline CDR1 MNHNS, CDR2 SASEGT. After removal of 5 bases from V and 0 bases from J, the junction contained 7 bases not matched to a gene. The CDR3 sequence is CASSREGRNSYNEQFF. The CDR3 nucleotides read TGTGCCAGCAGTAGGGAGGGCCGTAACTCCTACAATGAGCAGTTCTTC.

The gene calls are TRBV5-1 and TRBJ2-7; weak D call: TRBD2 (6 bases). V lost 4 bases and J 2 bases, leaving 13 bases between the germline ends. This CDR3 comprises 14 residues. Looked up from germline, CDR1 is SGHRS and CDR2 is YFSETQ. The DNA of the CDR3 is TGCGCCAGCAGCCTGGGGGAGGCCACCTACGAGCAGTACTTC. Its translation: CASSLGEATYEQYF.

This clonotype was detected ten times or more. The chain couples TRBV29-1 to TRBJ2-2, with 7 bases identical to TRBD1. The junction had 8 bases not matched to a gene; V was cut back by 4 bases and J by 6 bases. CDR3 size: 14 residues. Germline CDR1 is SQVTM and CDR2 is ANQGSEA. The CDR3: CSVVGRGKAGELFF. In DNA, the CDR3 is TGCAGCGTTGTAGGCAGGGGGAAGGCCGGGGAGCTGTTTTTT.

The gene calls are TRBV7-2 and TRBJ1-2; maybe TRBD1 (6 bases). Trimming removed 1 base from V and 8 bases from J, with 11 bases in between. This CDR3 spans 13 amino acids. CDR1 and CDR2 (germline): SGHTA, FQGNSA. The CDR3 is CASSLGGRQGYTF. The DNA for the CDR3 is TGTGCCAGCAGCTTAGGGGGGCGGCAGGGCTACACCTTC.

V gene TRBV7-9 combines with J gene TRBJ1-2, with a possible D match to TRBD1 (6 bases). The V end lost 3 bases, the J end lost 5 bases, and 10 bases lay between the germline ends. The germline gives CDR1 SEHNR, CDR2 FQNEAQ (reference sequence). The CDR3 has 13 amino acids. CDR3: CASSLDSTYGYTF. CDR3 DNA: TGTGCCAGCAGCTTGGACAGTACTTATGGCTACACCTTC.

The V call is TRBV6-1, the J call TRBJ2-6; TRBD1 matches at 7 bases. The CDR3 sequence is 15 residues long. V was clipped by 5 bases and J by 4 bases; unmatched bases: 5. Per the germline V gene, CDR1 is MNHNS and CDR2 is SASEGT. The CDR3 sequence is CASSSRGTGANVLTF. The CDR3 DNA reads TGTGCCAGCAGTAGCAGGGGGACCGGGGCCAACGTCCTGACTTTC.